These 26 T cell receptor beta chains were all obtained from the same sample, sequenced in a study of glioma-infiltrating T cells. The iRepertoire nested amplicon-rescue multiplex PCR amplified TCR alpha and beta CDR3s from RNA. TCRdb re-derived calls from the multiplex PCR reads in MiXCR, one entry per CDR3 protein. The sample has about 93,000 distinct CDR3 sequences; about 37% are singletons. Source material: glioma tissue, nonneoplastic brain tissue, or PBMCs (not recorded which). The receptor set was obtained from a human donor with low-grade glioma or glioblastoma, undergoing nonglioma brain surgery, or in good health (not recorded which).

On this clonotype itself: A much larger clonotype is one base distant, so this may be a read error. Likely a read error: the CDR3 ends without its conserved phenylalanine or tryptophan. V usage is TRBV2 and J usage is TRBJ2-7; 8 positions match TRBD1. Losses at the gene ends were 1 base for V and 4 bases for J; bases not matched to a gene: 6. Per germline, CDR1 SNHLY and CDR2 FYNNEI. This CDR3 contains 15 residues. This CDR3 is CASSEDPGGAYEQYL. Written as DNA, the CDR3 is TGTGCCAGCAGTGAAGACCCAGGGGGCGCGTACGAGCAGTACCTC.

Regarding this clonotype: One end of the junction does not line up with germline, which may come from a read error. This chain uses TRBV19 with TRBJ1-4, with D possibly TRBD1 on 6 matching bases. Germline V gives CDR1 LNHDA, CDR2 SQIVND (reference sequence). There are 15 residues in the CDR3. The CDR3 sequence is CASSTGKAANERLFF. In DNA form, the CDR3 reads TGCGCCAGTAGTACAGGGAAGGCGGCTAATGAAAGACTGTTTTTT.

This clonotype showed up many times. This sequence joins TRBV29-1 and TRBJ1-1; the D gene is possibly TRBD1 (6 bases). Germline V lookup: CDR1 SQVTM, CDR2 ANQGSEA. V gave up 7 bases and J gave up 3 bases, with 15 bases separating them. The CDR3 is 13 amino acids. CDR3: CSGGAGDYTEAFF. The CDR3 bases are TGCAGCGGTGGGGCAGGGGACTACACTGAAGCTTTCTTT. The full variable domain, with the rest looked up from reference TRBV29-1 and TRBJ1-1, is SAVISQKPSRDICQRGTSLTIQCQVDSQVTMMFWYRQQPGQSLTLIATANQGSEATYESGFVIDKFPISRPNLTFSTLTVSNMSPEDSSIYLCSGGAGDYTEAFFGQGTRLTVV.

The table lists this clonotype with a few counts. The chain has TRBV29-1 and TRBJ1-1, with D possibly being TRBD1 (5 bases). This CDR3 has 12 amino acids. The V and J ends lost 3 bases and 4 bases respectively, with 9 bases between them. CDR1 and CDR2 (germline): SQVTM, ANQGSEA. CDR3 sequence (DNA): TGCAGCGTTGAGGAAGGGGCCACTGAAGCTTTCTTT. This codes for CSVEEGATEAFF.

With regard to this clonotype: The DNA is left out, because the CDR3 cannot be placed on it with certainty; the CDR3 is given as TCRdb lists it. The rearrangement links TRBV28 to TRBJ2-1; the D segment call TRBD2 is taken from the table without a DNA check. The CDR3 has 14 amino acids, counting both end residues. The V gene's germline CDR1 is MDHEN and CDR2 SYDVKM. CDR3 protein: CASILVTSLDEQFF.

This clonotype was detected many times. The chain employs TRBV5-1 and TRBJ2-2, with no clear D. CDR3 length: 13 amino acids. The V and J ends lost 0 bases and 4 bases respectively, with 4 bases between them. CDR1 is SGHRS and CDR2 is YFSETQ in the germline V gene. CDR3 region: CASSLGPTGELFF. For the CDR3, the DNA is TGCGCCAGCAGCTTGGGGCCCACCGGGGAGCTGTTTTTT. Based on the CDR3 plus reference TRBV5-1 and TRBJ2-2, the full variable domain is KAGVTQTPRYLIKTRGQQVTLSCSPISGHRSVSWYQQTPGQGLQFLFEYFSETQRNKGNFPGRFSGRQFSNSRSEMNVSTLELGDSALYLCASSLGPTGELFFGEGSRLTVL.

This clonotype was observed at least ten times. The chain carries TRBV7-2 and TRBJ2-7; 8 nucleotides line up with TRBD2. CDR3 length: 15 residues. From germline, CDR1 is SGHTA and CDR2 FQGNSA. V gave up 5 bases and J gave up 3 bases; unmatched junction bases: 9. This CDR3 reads CASSPQTSGFYEQYF. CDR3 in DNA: TGTGCCAGCAGCCCACAAACTAGCGGATTCTACGAGCAGTACTTC.

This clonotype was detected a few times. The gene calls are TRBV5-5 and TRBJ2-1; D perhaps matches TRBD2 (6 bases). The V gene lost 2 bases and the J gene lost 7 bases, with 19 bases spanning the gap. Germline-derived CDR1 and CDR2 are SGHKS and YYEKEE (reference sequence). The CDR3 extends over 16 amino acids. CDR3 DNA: TGTGCCAGCAGCTTAGGGTGGCAGGGAGGTATGAATGAGCAGTTCTTC. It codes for CASSLGWQGGMNEQFF.

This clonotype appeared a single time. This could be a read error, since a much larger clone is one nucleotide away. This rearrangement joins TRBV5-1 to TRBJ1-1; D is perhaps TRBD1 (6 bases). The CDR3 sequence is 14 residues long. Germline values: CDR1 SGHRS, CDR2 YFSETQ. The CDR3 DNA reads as TGCGCCAGCAGCTTGGTGGACAGTTGGACTGAAGCTCTCTTT. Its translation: CASSLVDSWTEALF. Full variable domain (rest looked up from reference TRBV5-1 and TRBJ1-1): KAGVTQTPRYLIKTRGQQVTLSCSPISGHRSVSWYQQTPGQGLQFLFEYFSETQRNKGNFPGRFSGRQFSNSRSEMNVSTLELGDSALYLCASSLVDSWTEALFGQGTRLTVV.

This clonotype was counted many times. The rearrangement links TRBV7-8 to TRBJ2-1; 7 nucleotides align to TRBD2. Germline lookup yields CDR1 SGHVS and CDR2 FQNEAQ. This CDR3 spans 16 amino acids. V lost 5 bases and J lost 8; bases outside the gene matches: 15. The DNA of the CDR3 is TGTGCCAGCAGCCCTATGGCCGAGCGGGAAATTTATGAGCAGTTCTTC. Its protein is CASSPMAEREIYEQFF.

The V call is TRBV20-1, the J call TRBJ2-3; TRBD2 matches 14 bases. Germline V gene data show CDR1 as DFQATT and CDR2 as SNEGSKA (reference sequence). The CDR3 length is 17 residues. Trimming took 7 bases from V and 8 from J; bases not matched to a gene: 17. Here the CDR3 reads CSERDRLAGGPQRTQYF. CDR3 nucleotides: TGCAGTGAGAGAGATAGACTAGCGGGGGGGCCTCAGCGTACGCAGTATTTT.

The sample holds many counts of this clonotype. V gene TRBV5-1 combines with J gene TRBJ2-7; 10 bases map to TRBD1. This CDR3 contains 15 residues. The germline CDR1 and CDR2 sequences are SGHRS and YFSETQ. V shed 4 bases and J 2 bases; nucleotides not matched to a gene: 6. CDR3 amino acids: CASSGQGGITYEQYF. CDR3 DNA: TGCGCCAGCAGCGGACAGGGGGGGATAACCTACGAGCAGTACTTC.

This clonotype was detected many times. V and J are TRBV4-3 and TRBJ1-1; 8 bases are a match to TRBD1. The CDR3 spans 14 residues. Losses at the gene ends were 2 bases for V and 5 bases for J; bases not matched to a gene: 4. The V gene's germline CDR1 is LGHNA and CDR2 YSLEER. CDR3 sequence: CASSQNRGLTEAFF. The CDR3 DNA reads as TGCGCCAGCAGCCAAAACAGGGGGTTGACTGAAGCTTTCTTT.

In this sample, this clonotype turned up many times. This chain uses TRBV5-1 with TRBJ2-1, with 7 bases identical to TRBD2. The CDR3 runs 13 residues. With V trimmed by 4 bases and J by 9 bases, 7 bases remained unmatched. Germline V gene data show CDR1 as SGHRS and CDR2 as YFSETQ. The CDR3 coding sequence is TGCGCCAGCAGCCCTAGCGGATTGGGTGAGCAGTTCTTC. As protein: CASSPSGLGEQFF. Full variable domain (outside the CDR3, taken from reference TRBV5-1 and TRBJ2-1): KAGVTQTPRYLIKTRGQQVTLSCSPISGHRSVSWYQQTPGQGLQFLFEYFSETQRNKGNFPGRFSGRQFSNSRSEMNVSTLELGDSALYLCASSPSGLGEQFFGPGTRLTVL.

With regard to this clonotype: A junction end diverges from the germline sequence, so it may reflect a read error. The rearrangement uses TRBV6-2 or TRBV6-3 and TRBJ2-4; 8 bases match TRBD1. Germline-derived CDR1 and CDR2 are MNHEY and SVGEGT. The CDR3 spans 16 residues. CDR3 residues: CAISEGQALAKNIRYF. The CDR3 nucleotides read TGTGCCATCAGTGAGGGACAGGCCCTAGCCAAAAACATTCGGTACTTC.

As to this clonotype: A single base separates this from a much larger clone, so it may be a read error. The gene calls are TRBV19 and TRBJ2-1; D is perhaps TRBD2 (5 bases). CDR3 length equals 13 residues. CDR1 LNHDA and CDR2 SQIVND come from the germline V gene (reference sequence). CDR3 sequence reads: CAGSIKGGNEQFF. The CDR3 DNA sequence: TGTGCCGGTAGTATAAAGGGCGGGAATGAGCAGTTCTTC.

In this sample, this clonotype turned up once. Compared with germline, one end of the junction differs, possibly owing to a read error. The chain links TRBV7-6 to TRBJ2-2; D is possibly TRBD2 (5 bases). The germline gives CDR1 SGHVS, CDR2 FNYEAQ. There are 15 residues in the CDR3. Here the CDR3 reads CASGLVFRGNGELFF. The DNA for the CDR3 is TGTGCCAGCGGCTTAGTGTTTCGGGGAAACGGGGAGCTGTTTTTT.

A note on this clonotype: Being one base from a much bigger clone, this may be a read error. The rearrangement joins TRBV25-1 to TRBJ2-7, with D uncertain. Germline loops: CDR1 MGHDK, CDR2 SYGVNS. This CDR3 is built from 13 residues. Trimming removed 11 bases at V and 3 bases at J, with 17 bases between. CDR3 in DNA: TGTGCCGGCACCGACGACGGTTACTACGAGCAGTACTTC. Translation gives CAGTDDGYYEQYF.

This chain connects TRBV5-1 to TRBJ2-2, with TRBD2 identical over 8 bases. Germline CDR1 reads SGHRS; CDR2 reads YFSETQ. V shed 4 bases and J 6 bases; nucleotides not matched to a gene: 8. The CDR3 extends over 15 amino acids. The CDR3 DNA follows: TGCGCCAGCAGCGGAACTAGCGGAGTGCCCGGGGAGCTGTTTTTT. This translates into CASSGTSGVPGELFF.

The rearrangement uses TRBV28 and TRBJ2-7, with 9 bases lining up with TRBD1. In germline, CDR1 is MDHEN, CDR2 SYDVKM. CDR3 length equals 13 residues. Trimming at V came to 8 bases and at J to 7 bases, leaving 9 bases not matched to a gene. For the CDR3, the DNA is TGTGCCAGCCGGACAGGGGATCTACGGGAGCAGTACTTC. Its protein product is CASRTGDLREQYF.

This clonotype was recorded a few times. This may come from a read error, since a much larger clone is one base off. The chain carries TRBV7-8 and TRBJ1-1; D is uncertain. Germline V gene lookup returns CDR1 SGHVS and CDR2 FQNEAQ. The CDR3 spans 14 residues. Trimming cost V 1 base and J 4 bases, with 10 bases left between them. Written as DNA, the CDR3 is TGTGCCAGCAGCTTAGTGGCAGGAAGCACTGAAGCTTTCTTT. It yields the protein CASSLVAGSTEAFF.

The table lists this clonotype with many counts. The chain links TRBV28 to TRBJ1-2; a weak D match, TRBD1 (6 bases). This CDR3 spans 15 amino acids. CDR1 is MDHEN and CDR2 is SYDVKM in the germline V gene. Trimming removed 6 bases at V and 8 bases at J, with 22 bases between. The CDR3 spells CASSQLSRGLQGYTF. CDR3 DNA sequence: TGTGCCAGCAGCCAACTGTCCAGGGGATTACAGGGCTACACCTTC.

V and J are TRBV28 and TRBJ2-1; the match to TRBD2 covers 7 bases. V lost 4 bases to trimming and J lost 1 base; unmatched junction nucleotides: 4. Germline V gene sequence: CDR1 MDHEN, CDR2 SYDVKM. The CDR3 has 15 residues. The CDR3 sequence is CASSSPAGSYNEQFF. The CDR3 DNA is TGTGCCAGCAGTTCCCCAGCGGGGTCCTACAATGAGCAGTTCTTC.

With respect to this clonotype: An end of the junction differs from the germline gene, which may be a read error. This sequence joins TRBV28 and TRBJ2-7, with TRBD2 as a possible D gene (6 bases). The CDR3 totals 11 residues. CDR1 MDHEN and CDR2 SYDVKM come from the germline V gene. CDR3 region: CASSSDYGQYF. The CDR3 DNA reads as TGTGCCAGCAGCTCGGACTACGGGCAGTACTTC. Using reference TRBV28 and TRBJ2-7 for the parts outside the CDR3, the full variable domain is DVKVTQSSRYLVKRTGEKVFLECVQDMDHENMFWYRQDPGLGLRLIYFSYDVKMKEKGDIPEGYSVSREKKERFSLILESASTNQTSMYLCASSSDYGQYFGPGTRLTVT.

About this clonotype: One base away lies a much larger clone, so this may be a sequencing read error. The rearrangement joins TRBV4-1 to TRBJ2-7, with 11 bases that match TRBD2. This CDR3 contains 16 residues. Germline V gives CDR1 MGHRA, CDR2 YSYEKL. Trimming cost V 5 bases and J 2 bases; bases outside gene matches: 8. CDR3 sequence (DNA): TGCGCCAGCAGCTACGAATCACTAGCGGGAGCCTACGAGCAGTACTTC. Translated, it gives CASSYESLAGAYEQYF.

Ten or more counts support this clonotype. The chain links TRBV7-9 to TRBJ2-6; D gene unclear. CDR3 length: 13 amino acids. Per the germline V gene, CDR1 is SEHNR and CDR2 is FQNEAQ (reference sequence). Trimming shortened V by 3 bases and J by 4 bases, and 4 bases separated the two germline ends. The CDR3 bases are TGTGCCAGCAGCTTTCTGGGGGCCAACGTCCTGACTTTC. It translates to CASSFLGANVLTF. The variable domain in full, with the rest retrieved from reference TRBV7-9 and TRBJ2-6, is DTGVSQNPRHKITKRGQNVTFRCDPISEHNRLYWYRQTLGQGPEFLTYFQNEAQLEKSRLLSDRFSAERPKGSFSTLEIQRTEQGDSAMYLCASSFLGANVLTFGAGSRLTVL.